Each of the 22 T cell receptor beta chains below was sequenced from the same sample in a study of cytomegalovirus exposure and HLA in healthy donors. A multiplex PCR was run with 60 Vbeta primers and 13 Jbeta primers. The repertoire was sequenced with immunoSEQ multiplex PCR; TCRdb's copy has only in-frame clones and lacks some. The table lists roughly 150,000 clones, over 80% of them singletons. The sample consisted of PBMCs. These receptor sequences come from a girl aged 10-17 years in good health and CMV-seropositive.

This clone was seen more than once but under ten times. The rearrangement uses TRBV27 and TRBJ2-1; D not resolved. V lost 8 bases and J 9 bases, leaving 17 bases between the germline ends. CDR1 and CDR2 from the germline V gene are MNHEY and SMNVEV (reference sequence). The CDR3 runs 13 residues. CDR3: CASSRPGSLEQFF. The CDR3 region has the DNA TGTGCCAGCTCCAGGCCCGGTTCCCTTGAGCAGTTCTTC.

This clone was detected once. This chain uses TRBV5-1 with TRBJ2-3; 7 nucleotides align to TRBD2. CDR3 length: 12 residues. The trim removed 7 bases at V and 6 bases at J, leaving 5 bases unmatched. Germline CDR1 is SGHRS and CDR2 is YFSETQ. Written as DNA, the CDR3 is TGCGCCAGCGGGGGGGACGGGGATACGCAGTATTTT. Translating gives CASGGDGDTQYF.

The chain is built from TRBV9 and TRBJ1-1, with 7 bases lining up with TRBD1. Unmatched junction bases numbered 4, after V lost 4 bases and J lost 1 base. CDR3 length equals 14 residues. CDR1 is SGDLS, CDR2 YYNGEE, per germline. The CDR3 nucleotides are TGTGCCAGCAGCCAGCAGGGGGGGAACACTGAAGCTTTCTTT. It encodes CASSQQGGNTEAFF.

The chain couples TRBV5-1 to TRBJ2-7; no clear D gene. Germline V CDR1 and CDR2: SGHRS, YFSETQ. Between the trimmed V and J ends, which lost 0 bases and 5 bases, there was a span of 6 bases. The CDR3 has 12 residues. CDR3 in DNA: TGCGCCAGCAGCTTGGTAGCAGACGAGCAGTACTTC. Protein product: CASSLVADEQYF. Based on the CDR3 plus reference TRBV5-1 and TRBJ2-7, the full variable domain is KAGVTQTPRYLIKTRGQQVTLSCSPISGHRSVSWYQQTPGQGLQFLFEYFSETQRNKGNFPGRFSGRQFSNSRSEMNVSTLELGDSALYLCASSLVADEQYFGPGTRLTVT.

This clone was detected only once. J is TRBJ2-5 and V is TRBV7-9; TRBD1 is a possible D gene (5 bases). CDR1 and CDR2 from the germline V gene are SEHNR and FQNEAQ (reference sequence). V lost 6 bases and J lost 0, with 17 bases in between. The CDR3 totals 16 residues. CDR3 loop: CASSPTPRTHQETQYF. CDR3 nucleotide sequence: TGTGCCAGCAGTCCTACCCCTCGGACACACCAAGAGACCCAGTACTTC.

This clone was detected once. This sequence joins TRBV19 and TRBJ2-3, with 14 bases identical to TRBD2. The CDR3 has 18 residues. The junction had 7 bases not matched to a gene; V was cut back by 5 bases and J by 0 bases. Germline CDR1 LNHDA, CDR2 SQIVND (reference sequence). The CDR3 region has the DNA TGTGCCAGTAGTGGCGGGACTAGCGGGAGCCCTAGCACAGATACGCAGTATTTT. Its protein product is CASSGGTSGSPSTDTQYF.

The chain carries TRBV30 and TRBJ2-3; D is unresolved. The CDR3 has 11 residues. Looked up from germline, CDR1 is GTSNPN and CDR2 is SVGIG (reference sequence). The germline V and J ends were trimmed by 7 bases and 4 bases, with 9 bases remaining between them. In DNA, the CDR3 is TGTGCCTCGAGCCCCGCAGATACGCAGTATTTT. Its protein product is CASSPADTQYF. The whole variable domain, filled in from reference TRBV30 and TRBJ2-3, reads SQTIHQWPATLVQPVGSPLSLECTVEGTSNPNLYWYRQAAGRGLQLLFYSVGIGQISSEVPQNLSASRPQDRQFILSSKKLLLSDSGFYLCASSPADTQYFGPGTRLTVL.

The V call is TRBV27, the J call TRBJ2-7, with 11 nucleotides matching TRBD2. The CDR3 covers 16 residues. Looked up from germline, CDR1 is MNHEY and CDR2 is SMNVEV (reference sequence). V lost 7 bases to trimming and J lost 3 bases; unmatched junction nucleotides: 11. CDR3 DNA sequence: TGTGCCAGCACCCCACTGACTAGCGGGAACGTCTACGAGCAGTACTTC. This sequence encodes CASTPLTSGNVYEQYF.

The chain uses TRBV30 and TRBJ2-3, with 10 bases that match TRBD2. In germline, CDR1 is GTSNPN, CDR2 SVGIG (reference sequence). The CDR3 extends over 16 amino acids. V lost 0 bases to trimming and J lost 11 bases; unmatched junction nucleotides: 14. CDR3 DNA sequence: TGTGCCTGGAGTGTACGTCTAGCGGGGGCCAAGGTTGAGCAGTATTTT. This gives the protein CAWSVRLAGAKVEQYF.

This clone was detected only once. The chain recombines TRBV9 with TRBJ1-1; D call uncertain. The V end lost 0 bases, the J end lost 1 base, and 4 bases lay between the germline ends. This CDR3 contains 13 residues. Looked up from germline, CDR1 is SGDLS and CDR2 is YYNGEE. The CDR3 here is CASSVGANTEAFF. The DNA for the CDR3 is TGTGCCAGCAGCGTAGGGGCGAACACTGAAGCTTTCTTT.

The CDR3 DNA reads TGTGCCAGCAGTCCTCAACAGGGCGAATCTAATGAAAAACTGTTTTTT. Amino acid sequence: CASSPQQGESNEKLFF. The chain carries TRBV27 and TRBJ1-4, with D perhaps matching TRBD1 (6 bases). CDR3 size: 16 residues. Trimming removed 5 bases at V and 3 bases at J, with 16 bases between. CDR1 and CDR2 (germline): MNHEY, SMNVEV (reference sequence).

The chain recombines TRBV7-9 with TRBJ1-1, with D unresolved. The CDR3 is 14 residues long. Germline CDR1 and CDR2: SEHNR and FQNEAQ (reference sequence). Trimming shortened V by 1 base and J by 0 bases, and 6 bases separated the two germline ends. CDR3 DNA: TGTGCCAGCAGCTTAGTCACGGTGAACACTGAAGCTTTCTTT. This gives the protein CASSLVTVNTEAFF.

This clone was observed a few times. CDR3 residues: CASSTRGANLGYVAEAFF. The CDR3 nucleotides are TGCGCCAGCAGCACCAGGGGGGCCAACCTTGGGTACGTCGCTGAAGCTTTCTTT. The chain employs TRBV5-1 and TRBJ1-1; 7 bases align to TRBD1. CDR1 is SGHRS and CDR2 is YFSETQ in the germline V gene. The CDR3 runs 18 residues. Trimming at V came to 4 bases and at J to 6 bases, leaving 21 bases not matched to a gene.

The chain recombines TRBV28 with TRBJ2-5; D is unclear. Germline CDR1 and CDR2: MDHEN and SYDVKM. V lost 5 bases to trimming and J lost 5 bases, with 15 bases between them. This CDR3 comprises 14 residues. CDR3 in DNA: TGTGCCAGCAGTCAAAAAGGTCGGCGGGAGACCCAGTACTTC. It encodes CASSQKGRRETQYF.

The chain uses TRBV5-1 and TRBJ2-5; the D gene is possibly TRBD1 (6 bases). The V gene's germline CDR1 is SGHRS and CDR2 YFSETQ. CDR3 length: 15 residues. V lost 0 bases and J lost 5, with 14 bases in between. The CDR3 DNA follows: TGCGCCAGCAGCTTGGCCTCTTGGGGGCGGGAGACCCAGTACTTC. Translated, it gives CASSLASWGRETQYF.

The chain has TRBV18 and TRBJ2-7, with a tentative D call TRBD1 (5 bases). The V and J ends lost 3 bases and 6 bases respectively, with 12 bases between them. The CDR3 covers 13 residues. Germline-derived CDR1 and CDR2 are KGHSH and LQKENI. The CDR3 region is CASSPRRASEQYF. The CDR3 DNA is TGTGCCAGCTCACCGCGCAGGGCTAGCGAGCAGTACTTC.

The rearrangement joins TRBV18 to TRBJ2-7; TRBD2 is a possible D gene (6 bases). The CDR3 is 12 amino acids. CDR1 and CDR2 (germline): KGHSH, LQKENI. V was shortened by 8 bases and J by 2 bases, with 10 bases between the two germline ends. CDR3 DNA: TGTGCCAGCCGGGACTGGGCCTACGAGCAGTACTTC. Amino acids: CASRDWAYEQYF.

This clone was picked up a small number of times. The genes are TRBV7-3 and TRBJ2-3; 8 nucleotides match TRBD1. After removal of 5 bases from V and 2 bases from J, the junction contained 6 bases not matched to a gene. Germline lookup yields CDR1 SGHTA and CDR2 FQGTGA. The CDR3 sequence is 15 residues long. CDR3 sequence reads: CASSPSGQATDTQYF. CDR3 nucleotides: TGTGCCAGCAGCCCGTCGGGACAGGCCACAGATACGCAGTATTTT.

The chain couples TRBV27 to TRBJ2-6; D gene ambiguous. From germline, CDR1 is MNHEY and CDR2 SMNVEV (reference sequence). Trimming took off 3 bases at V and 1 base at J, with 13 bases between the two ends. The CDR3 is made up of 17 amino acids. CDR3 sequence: CASSLFRGSSGANVLTF. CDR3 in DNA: TGTGCCAGCAGTTTGTTCCGTGGCTCATCTGGGGCCAACGTCCTGACTTTC.

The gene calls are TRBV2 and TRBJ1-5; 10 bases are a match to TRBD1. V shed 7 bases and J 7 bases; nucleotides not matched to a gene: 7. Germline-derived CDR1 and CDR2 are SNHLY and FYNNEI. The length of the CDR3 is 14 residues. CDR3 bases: TGTGCCAGCAAGGGGGACAGGGGAGGGCAGCCCCAGCATTTT. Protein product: CASKGDRGGQPQHF.

The CDR3 DNA follows: TGTGCCAGCAGTGAACCGGACATCACCGCGCAGTTCTTC. Its protein product is CASSEPDITAQFF. This chain joins TRBV25-1 and TRBJ2-1; a weak D match, TRBD1 (5 bases). The germline V and J ends were trimmed by 2 bases and 12 bases, with 14 bases remaining between them. The CDR3 has 13 amino acids. CDR1 is MGHDK and CDR2 is SYGVNS in the germline V gene.

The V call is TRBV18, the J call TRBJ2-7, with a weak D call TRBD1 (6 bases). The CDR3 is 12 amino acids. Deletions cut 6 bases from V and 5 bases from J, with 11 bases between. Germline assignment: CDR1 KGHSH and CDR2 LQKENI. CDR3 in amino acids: CASSDSSNEQYF. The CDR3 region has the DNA TGTGCCAGCTCGGACAGCTCTAACGAGCAGTACTTC. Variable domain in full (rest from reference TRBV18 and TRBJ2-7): NAGVMQNPRHLVRRRGQEARLRCSPMKGHSHVYWYRQLPEEGLKFMVYLQKENIIDESGMPKERFSAEFPKEGPSILRIQQVVRGDSAAYFCASSDSSNEQYFGPGTRLTVT.